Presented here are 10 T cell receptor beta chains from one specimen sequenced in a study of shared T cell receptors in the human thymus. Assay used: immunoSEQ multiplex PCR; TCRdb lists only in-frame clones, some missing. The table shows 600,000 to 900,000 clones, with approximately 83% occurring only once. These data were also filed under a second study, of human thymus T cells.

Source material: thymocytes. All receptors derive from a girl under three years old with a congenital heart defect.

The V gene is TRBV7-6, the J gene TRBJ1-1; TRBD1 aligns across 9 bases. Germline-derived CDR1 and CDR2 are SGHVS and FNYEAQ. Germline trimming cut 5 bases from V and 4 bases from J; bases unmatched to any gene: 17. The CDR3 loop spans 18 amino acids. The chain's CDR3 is CASSKNDRDRESSTEAFF. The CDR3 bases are TGTGCCAGCAGCAAGAACGACCGGGACAGGGAAAGTAGCACTGAAGCTTTCTTT.

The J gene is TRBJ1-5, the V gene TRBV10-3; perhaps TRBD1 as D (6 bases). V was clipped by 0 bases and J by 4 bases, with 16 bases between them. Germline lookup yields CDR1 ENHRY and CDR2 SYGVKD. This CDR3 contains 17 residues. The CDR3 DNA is TGTGCCATCAGTGAGTCGTTCCAGGGGCGGTTAAATCAGCCCCAGCATTTT. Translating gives CAISESFQGRLNQPQHF.

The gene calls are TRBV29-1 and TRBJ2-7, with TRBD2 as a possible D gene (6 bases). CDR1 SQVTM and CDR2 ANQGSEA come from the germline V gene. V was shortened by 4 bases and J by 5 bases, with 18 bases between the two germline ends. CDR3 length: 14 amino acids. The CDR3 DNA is TGCAGCGTTGTGGGCGGGGAGCCGGAGGACGAGCAGTACTTC. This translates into CSVVGGEPEDEQYF.

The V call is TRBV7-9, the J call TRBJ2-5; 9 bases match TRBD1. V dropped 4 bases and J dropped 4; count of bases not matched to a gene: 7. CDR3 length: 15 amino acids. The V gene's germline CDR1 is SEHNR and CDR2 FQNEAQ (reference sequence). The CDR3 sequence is CASSCPPGQGETQYF. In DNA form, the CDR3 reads TGTGCCAGCAGCTGCCCACCGGGACAGGGAGAGACCCAGTACTTC. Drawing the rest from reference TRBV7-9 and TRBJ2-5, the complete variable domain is DTGVSQNPRHKITKRGQNVTFRCDPISEHNRLYWYRQTLGQGPEFLTYFQNEAQLEKSRLLSDRFSAERPKGSFSTLEIQRTEQGDSAMYLCASSCPPGQGETQYFGPGTRLLVL.

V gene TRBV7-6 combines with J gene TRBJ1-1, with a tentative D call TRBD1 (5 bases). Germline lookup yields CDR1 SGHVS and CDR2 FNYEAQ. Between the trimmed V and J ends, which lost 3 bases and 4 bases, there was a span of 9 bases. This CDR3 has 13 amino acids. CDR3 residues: CASSFIGGTEAFF. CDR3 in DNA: TGTGCCAGCAGCTTTATCGGGGGCACTGAAGCTTTCTTT.

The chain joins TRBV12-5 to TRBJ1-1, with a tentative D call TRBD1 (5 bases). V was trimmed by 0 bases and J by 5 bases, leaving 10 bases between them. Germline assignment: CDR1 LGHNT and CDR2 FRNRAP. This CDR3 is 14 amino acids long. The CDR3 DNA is TGTGCTAGTGGTTTGGTACCGGGGGGGACTGAAGCTTTCTTT. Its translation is CASGLVPGGTEAFF.

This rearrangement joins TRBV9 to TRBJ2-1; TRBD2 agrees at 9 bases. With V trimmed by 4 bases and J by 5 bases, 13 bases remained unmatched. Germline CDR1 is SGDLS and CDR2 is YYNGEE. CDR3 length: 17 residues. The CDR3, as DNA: TGTGCCAGCAGCCCGATCGGGCGGGGGGGCCGGGACAATGAGCAGTTCTTC. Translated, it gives CASSPIGRGGRDNEQFF.

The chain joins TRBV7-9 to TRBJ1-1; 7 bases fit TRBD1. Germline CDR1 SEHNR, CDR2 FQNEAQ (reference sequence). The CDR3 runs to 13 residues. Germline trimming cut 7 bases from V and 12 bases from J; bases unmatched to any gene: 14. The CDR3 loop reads CASTSSRGEVSFF. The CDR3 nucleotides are TGTGCCAGCACCTCATCCAGGGGGGAGGTGTCTTTCTTT.

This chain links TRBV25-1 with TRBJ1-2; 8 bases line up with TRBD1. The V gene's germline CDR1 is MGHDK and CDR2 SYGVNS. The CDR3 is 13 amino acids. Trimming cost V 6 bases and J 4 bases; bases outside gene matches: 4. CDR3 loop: CASRTTGGYGYTF. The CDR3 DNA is TGTGCCAGCAGAACCACAGGGGGCTATGGCTACACCTTC.

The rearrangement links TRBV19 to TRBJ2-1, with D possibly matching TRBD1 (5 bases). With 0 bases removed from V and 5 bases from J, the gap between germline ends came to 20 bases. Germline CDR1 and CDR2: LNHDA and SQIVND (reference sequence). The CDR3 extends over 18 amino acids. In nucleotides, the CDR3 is TGTGCCAGTAGTATAGATCGGGTAACGCTTAAAGGGGACAATGAGCAGTTCTTC. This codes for CASSIDRVTLKGDNEQFF.